This T cell receptor beta chain appears in the sequencing data of a study of T cell responses to AZD1222 COVID-19 vaccine (dated by TCRdb to about 2021). For context, the study as a whole: Because spike-specific TCR depth and breadth did not differ between the two schedules, AZD1222 recipients who got a second dose at roughly 4 weeks were pooled with those who got a second dose at roughly 12 weeks. TCR sequencing was performed for about 240 trial participants, of whom about 200 were given two doses of AZD1222 and around 25 were given two doses of MenACWY control vaccine. Trial participants were enrolled into age subgroups of 18-55, 56-69 and 70-plus years, which contained approximately 150, 30 and 60 TCR-sequenced participants, respectively. Study-level results and caveats: The whole spike protein was spanned by vaccine-associated CD4 TCRs, and dominant responses were seen in regions 160-218 and 743-854. After two AZD1222 doses, both the breadth and the depth of spike-specific TCRs were significantly higher than at day 0 and than in MenACWY recipients. Conclusions about previously exposed vaccinees are limited because only six or seven AZD1222 recipients were SARS-CoV-2 seropositive at baseline. The 56-69-year group was small, and its depth increase did not reach significance, likely because of low power. Because no day 14 peak-response samples were available, repertoires were characterized only after the peak T cell response. Nearly half of unique spike-specific TCRs reportedly recognized epitopes outside regions mutated in the B.1.351 and B.1.1.7 variants. Participants were mostly white British and included more females than males, and it was suggested by the authors that clonal diversity may have been underestimated.

As for this clone: Its antigen is still unknown. Per-base qualities were not stored, and no clone one base away is much larger.

The intended sense of this specimen's time point label: baseline before first vaccination. Samples from vaccinated people were obtained from the UK trials COV001 and COV002, which included a single-blind randomized controlled phase 2/3 trial of AZD1222 (ChAdOx1 nCoV-19) in healthy adults. For TCRbeta chain sequencing, PBMC samples were collected from trial participants at day 0 and at day 28 after the second dose. The CDR3 regions of human TCRbeta chains were analyzed by immunosequencing. Under the source paper's analysis protocol: TCRs in the repertoires were matched against a reference library of SARS-CoV-2-specific TCRs that had been generated with the MIRA antigen-specificity platform. Breadth meant the fraction of unique TCRs that were SARS-CoV-2-associated, whereas depth meant the fraction of total T cells that were SARS-CoV-2-associated. Using the MIRA data, each spike-specific TCR was assigned both to the spike region to which the TCR was reactive and to a CD4 or CD8 class. Log10-transformed breadth and depth values were compared by one-way ANOVA with Sidak's multiple comparisons tests. Held by TCRdb, this immuneACCESS table contains in-frame sequences only and omits some clones. Under half of the omission traces to an unresolved V gene where checked; the cause of the rest is unknown. From that table come the V and J calls and clone size; the DNA was used to work out D and trimming. The sample yields 150,000 or so clones; 89% were counted once. The ten biggest clones cover just over 5% of the sample.

The input for sequencing was peripheral blood, taken on day 0 of AZD1222 vaccination. This TCR came from an adult in good health.

The bases are TGCGCCAGCAGCCCGCGGGGTAGCGGGTTTAGCTCCTACGAGCAGTACTTC. Its protein is CASSPRGSGFSSYEQYF. This sequence uses TRBV5-1 and TRBJ2-7, and TRBD2 aligns with 7 junction nucleotides. Measured from the cysteine to the phenylalanine, the CDR3 is 17 residues long. Solely the CDR3 DNA is kept, with 51 bases framed from the first base. Germline trimming amounts to 4 bases on V and 0 bases on J, with 13 as the count of junction bases outside the gene matches. For CDR1 and CDR2, the germline V gene lists SGHRS and YFSETQ.